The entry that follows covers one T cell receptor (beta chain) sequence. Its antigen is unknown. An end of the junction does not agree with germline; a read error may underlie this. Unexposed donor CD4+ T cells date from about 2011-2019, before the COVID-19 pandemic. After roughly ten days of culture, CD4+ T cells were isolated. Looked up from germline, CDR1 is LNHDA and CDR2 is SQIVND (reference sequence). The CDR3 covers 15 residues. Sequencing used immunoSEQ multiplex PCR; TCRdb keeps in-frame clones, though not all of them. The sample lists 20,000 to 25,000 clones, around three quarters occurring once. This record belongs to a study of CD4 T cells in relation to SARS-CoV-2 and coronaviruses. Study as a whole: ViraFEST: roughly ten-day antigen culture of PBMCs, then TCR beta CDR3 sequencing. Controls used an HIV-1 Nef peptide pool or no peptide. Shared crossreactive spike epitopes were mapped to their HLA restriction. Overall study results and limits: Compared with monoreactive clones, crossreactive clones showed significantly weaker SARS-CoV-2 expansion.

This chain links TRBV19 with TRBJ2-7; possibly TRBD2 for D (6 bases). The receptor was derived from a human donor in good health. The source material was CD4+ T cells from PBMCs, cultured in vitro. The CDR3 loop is CASSIVRENSHEQYF. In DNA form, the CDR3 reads TGTGCCAGTAGTATAGTACGGGAGAACTCCCACGAGCAGTACTTC.